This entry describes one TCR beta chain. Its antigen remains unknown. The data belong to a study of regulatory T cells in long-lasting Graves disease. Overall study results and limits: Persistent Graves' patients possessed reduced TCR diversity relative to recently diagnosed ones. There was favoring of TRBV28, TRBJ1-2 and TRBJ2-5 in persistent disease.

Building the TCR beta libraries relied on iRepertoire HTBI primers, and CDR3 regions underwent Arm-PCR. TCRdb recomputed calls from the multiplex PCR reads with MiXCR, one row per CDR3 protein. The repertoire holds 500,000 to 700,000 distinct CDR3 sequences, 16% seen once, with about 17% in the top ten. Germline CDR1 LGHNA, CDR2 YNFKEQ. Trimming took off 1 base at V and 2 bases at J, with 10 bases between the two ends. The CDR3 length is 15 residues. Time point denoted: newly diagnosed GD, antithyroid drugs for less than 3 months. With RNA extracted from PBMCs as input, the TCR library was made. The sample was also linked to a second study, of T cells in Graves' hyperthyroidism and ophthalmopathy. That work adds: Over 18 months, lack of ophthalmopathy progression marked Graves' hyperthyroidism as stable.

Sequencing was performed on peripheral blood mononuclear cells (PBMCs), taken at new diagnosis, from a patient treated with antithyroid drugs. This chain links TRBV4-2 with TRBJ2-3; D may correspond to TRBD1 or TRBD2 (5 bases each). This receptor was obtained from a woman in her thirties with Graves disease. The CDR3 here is CASSQVTGTTDTQYF. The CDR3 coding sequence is TGTGCCAGCAGCCAAGTCACGGGGACCACAGATACGCAGTATTTT.